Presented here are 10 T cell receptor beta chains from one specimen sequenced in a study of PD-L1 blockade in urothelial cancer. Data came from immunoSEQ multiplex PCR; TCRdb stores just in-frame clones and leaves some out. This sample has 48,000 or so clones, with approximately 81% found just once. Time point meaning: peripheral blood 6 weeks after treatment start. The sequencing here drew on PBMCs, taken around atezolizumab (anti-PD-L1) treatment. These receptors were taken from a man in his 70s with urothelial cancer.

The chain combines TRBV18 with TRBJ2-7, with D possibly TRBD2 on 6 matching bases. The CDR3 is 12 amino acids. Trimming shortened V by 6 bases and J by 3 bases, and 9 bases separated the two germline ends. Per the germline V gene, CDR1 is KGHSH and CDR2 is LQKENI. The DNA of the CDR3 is TGTGCCAGCTCCTGGAGGGGCTACGAGCAGTACTTC. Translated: CASSWRGYEQYF.

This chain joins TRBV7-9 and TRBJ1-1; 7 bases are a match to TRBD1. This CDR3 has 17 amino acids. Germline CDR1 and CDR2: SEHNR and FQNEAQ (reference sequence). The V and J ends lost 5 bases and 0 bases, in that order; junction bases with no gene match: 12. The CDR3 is CASSPMTGFLMNTEAFF. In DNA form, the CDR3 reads TGTGCCAGCAGCCCCATGACAGGGTTCCTCATGAACACTGAAGCTTTCTTT.

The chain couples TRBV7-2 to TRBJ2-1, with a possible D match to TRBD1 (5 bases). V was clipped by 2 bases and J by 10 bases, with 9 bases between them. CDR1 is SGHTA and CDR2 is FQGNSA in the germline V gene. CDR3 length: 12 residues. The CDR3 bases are TGTGCCAGCAGCTTAAGGGGTCTAGAGCAGTTCTTC. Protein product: CASSLRGLEQFF.

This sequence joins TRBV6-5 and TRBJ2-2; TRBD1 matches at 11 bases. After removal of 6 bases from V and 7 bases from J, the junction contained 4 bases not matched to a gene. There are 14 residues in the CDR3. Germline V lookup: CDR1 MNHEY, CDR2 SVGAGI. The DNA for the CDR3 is TGTGCCAGCAGCGGACAGGGGGCCGGCGGGGAGCTGTTTTTT. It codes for CASSGQGAGGELFF.

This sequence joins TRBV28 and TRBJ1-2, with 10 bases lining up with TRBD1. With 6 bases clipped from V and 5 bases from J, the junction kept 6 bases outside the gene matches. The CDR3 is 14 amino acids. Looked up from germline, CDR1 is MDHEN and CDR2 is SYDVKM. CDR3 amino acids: CASRPPGQGYGYTF. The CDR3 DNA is TGTGCCAGCAGACCTCCGGGACAGGGGTATGGCTACACCTTC.

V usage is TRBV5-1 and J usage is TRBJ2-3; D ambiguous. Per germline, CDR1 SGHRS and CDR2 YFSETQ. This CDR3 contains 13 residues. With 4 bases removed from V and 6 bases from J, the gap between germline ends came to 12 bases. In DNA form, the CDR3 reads TGCGCCAGCAGCCAAATCCCCAGGGATACGCAGTATTTT. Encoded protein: CASSQIPRDTQYF.

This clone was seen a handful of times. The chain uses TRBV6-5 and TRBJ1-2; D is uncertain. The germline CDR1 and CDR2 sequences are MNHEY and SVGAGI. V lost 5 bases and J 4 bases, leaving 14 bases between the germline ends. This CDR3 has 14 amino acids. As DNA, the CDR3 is TGTGCCAGCAGTAACGGACGGACTTCCTATGGCTACACCTTC. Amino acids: CASSNGRTSYGYTF.

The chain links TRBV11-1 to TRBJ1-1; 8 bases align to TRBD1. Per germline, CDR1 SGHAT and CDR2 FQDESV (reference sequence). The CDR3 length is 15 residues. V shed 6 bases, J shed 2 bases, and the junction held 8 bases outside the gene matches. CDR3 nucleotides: TGTGCCAGCAGAGTGGCAGGGGGCGAAAACACTGAAGCTTTCTTT. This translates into CASRVAGGENTEAFF. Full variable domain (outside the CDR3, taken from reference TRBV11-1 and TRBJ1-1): EAEVAQSPRYKITEKSQAVAFWCDPISGHATLYWYRQILGQGPELLVQFQDESVVDDSQLPKDRFSAERLKGVDSTLKIQPAELGDSAMYLCASRVAGGENTEAFFGQGTRLTVV.

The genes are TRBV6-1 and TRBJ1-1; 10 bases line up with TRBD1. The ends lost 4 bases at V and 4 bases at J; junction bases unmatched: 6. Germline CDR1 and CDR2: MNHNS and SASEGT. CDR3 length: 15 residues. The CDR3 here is CASSALTGGLTEAFF. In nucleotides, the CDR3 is TGTGCCAGCAGTGCCTTGACAGGGGGCCTCACTGAAGCTTTCTTT.

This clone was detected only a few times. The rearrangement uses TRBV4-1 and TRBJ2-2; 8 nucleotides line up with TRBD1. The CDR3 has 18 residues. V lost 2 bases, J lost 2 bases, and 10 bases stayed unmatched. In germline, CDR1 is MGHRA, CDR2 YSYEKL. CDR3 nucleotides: TGCGCCAGCAGCCAAAAAAACCCGGGACAGGTAAACACCGGGGAGCTGTTTTTT. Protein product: CASSQKNPGQVNTGELFF.